The 11 T cell receptor beta chains in this list originate from one sample, sequenced in a study of T-cell reconstitution after alpha-beta-depleted transplantation in children. A library of TCRbeta sequences, prepared with unique molecular identifiers, was generated. TCRdb re-called the PCR reads with MiXCR, one entry per CDR3 protein. The sample has about 580,000 distinct CDR3 sequences; roughly 24% are singletons. The input for sequencing was PBMCs, mostly from graft donor cells, taken 360 days after TCRalphabeta/CD19-depleted stem cell transplant. Receptor source: a boy younger than two who had a stem cell transplant for acute myeloid leukemia, so the T cells may come from the graft donor.

The genes are TRBV7-2 and TRBJ2-1; no clear D gene. Trimming shortened V by 1 base and J by 10 bases, and 8 bases separated the two germline ends. Per germline, CDR1 SGHTA and CDR2 FQGNSA. The CDR3 consists of 12 residues. The CDR3 here is CASSLVGSEQFF. CDR3 DNA: TGTGCCAGCAGCTTAGTAGGGTCAGAGCAGTTCTTC.

In this sample, this clonotype turned up many times. The rearrangement uses TRBV7-9 and TRBJ2-1; 11 bases fit TRBD2. With 8 bases clipped from V and 6 bases from J, the junction kept 9 bases outside the gene matches. Germline V CDR1 and CDR2: SEHNR, FQNEAQ (reference sequence). The length of the CDR3 is 15 residues. CDR3 region: CASVTSGTLANEQFF. The CDR3 DNA follows: TGTGCCAGCGTGACTAGCGGGACACTTGCCAATGAGCAGTTCTTC.

The chain uses TRBV2 and TRBJ2-7; no clear D gene. With 6 bases removed from V and 2 bases from J, the gap between germline ends came to 2 bases. The germline V gene has CDR1 SNHLY and CDR2 FYNNEI. This CDR3 comprises 10 residues. The CDR3 nucleotides read TGTGCCAGCAGCGCCTACGAGCAGTACGTC. It specifies CASSAYEQYV.

This chain uses TRBV9 with TRBJ2-5, with TRBD2 matching over 10 bases. V trimming: 4 bases; J trimming: 5 bases; junction bases outside the gene matches: 11. CDR3 length: 16 residues. The germline V gene encodes CDR1 SGDLS and CDR2 YYNGEE. The CDR3, as DNA: TGTGCCAGCAGCCGGAGTAGCGGGGGGCCTTGGGAGACCCAGTACTTC. It encodes CASSRSSGGPWETQYF.

This rearrangement joins TRBV4-3 to TRBJ2-7; D might be TRBD1 or TRBD2, each matching 5 bases. V was shortened by 0 bases and J by 0 bases, with 12 bases between the two germline ends. The CDR3 has 16 amino acids. Germline CDR1 is LGHNA and CDR2 is YSLEER. CDR3 sequence: CASSQDRDGSSYEQYF. CDR3 sequence (DNA): TGCGCCAGCAGCCAAGATCGGGACGGTAGCTCCTACGAGCAGTACTTC.

In DNA, the CDR3 is TGTGCCAGCAGTTCGACTAGCGGGGGGTATGAGCAGTTCTTC. This sequence encodes CASSSTSGGYEQFF. This rearrangement joins TRBV12-3 or TRBV12-4 to TRBJ2-1; 13 nucleotides align to TRBD2. The CDR3 contains 14 residues. After removal of 4 bases from V and 8 bases from J, the junction contained 2 bases not matched to a gene.

Many counts were recorded for this clonotype. CDR3 DNA: TGCAGTGCTAGCCCAGGGGACGGGCCAGATACGCAGTATTTT. Translated, it gives CSASPGDGPDTQYF. The chain uses TRBV20-1 and TRBJ2-3; maybe TRBD1 (6 bases). Trimming removed 3 bases from V and 4 bases from J, with 14 bases in between. The CDR3 runs to 14 residues. Germline V lookup: CDR1 DFQATT, CDR2 SNEGSKA (reference sequence).

This chain uses TRBV27 with TRBJ1-6, with 7 bases lining up with TRBD1. This CDR3 has 15 residues. Germline values: CDR1 MNHEY, CDR2 SMNVEV (reference sequence). V was clipped by 6 bases and J by 8 bases; unmatched bases: 10. CDR3 residues: CASRPDRARDSPLHF. CDR3 nucleotide sequence: TGTGCCAGCAGACCTGACAGGGCGAGGGATTCACCCCTCCACTTT.

The J gene is TRBJ2-1, the V gene TRBV10-3; D is tentatively TRBD1 or TRBD2 (7 bases each). The germline V gene has CDR1 ENHRY and CDR2 SYGVKD. The V end lost 5 bases, the J end lost 9 bases, and 14 bases lay between the germline ends. The CDR3 consists of 13 residues. This CDR3 reads CAISREGAGEQFF. As DNA, the CDR3 is TGTGCCATCAGTAGGGAGGGGGCGGGTGAGCAGTTCTTC.

The sample holds a few counts of this clonotype. The gene calls are TRBV7-9 and TRBJ2-6, with unresolved D. The length of the CDR3 is 13 residues. Germline CDR1 and CDR2: SEHNR and FQNEAQ (reference sequence). V was trimmed by 7 bases and J by 4 bases, leaving 8 bases between them. CDR3: CASNPPGANVLTF. In DNA form, the CDR3 reads TGTGCCAGCAACCCCCCAGGGGCCAACGTCCTGACTTTC. The full variable domain, completed using reference TRBV7-9 and TRBJ2-6, is DTGVSQNPRHKITKRGQNVTFRCDPISEHNRLYWYRQTLGQGPEFLTYFQNEAQLEKSRLLSDRFSAERPKGSFSTLEIQRTEQGDSAMYLCASNPPGANVLTFGAGSRLTVL.

The rearrangement links TRBV12-3 or TRBV12-4 to TRBJ1-3, with 7 nucleotides matching TRBD1. The CDR3 consists of 15 residues. V was clipped by 5 bases and J by 1 base; unmatched bases: 5. CDR3: CASSQTTGSGNTIYF. CDR3 DNA sequence: TGTGCCAGCAGTCAAACGACAGGGTCTGGAAACACCATATATTTT.